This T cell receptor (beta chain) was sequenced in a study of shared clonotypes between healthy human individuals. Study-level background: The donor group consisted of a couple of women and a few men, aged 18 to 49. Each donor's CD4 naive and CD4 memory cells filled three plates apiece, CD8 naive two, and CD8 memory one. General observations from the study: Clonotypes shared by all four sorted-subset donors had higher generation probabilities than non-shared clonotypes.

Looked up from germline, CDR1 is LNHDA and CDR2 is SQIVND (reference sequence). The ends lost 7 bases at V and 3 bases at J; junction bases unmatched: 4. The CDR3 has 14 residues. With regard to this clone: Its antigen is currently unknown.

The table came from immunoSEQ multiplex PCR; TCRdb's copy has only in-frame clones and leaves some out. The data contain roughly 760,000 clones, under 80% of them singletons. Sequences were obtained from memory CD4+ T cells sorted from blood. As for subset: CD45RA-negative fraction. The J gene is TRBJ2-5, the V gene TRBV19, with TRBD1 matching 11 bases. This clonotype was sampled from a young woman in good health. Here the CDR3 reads CASNPGQGEETQYF. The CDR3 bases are TGTGCCAGTAACCCGGGACAGGGGGAAGAGACCCAGTACTTC. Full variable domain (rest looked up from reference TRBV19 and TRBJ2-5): DGGITQSPKYLFRKEGQNVTLSCEQNLNHDAMYWYRQDPGQGLRLIYYSQIVNDFQKGDIAEGYSVSREKKESFPLTVTSAQKNPTAFYLCASNPGQGEETQYFGPGTRLLVL.